The table lists the clone carrying this T cell receptor beta chain with a few counts. What it binds is unknown. The data were taken from a study of T-cell reconstitution after alpha-beta-depleted transplantation in children. A TCRbeta library incorporating unique molecular identifiers was prepared. TCRdb analysed the PCR reads with MiXCR anew, one entry per CDR3 protein. In the table there are more than 500,000 distinct CDR3 sequences, about an eighth of which are singletons. Study-wide points: At one year after transplant, newly produced T cells mostly accounted for T-cell counts and diversity. Several hundred expanded graft clones reportedly gave rise to the alpha-beta T cells present about two months after transplant. Surviving thymic progenitors and recipient T cells were the source of high TCRbeta diversity at day 60 in some patients.

This receptor was taken from a female patient aged 2-9 years who had a stem cell transplant for aplastic anemia, so the T cells may come from the graft donor. Material: PBMCs, mostly from graft donor cells, obtained 180 days after TCRalphabeta/CD19-depleted stem cell transplant.

This CDR3 is CASTPALSKNIQYF. The CDR3 region has the DNA TGTGCCAGCACCCCAGCCCTATCCAAAAACATTCAGTACTTC. The gene calls are TRBV28 and TRBJ2-4; no clear D gene. This CDR3 has 14 residues. Germline V gene data show CDR1 as MDHEN and CDR2 as SYDVKM. With 7 bases removed from V and 2 bases from J, the gap between germline ends came to 12 bases.